Detailed here is one TCR beta chain. What this receptor recognizes is not known. No qualities accompany the bases; no much larger clone lies one base away. Measured from the cysteine to the phenylalanine, the CDR3 is 17 residues long. Just the 51-base CDR3 DNA is kept, in frame starting at base 1. After removal of 6 bases from V and 3 bases from J, the junction retains 13 bases not matched to a gene. For CDR1 and CDR2, the germline V gene lists SNHLY and FYNNEI. These data come from a study of cytomegalovirus exposure and HLA in healthy donors (TCRdb year 2017). The study in broad terms: In an earlier analysis of approximately 500 of the donors, 276 Gb of sequence data and 100 million or so unique TCR beta sequences from about 179 million T cells were reported. HLA typing covered class I and class II loci at four-digit resolution. A later genetic analysis used genome-wide SNP genotypes for about three fifths of the roughly 700 donors, treating that subset as a discovery cohort. Roughly 300 gigabases of sequencing data and around 80 million unique TCR sequences made up an early release that covered 640 HLA-typed donors. The study aimed to test whether cataloging public T cell receptors could reveal signatures of past pathogen exposure. Of the roughly 400 genotyped donors, about 80% fell in the genetic ancestry cluster associated with self-reported Caucasian donors. The number of typed donors differed by locus: about 629-640 for A, B, C, DRB1 and DQB1; 500 to 550 for DQA1; 606 for DPA1; and 400 to 480 for DPB1. Alongside the repertoire data, information on donor age, sex, ethnicity and CMV serostatus was compiled. Across some 400 genotyped donors of the cohort, an average of roughly 250,000 unique TCR beta nucleotide sequences per donor were sequenced, and roughly a sixth of those sequences were non-productive. To decide whether each TCR beta V gene segment behaved as functional or pseudogenic, an earlier analysis of fewer than 750 of the donors relied on high-throughput TCR beta sequencing. Every discovery cohort repertoire had been produced on one sequencing platform. Using immunosequencing, the study profiled T cell repertoires from approximately 700 subjects and related those repertoires to cytomegalovirus serostatus. Besides the first cohort of more than 650 subjects, a separate validation cohort made up of around 120 different subjects was used. A later analysis re-examined previously published TCR beta repertoires from roughly 650 donors and added high-resolution HLA genotyping to investigate patterns of TCR occurrence. Five DR-DQ haplotypes were treated as single units for association and clustering because of strong linkage in the cohort. In the later analysis, no new phenotypic data were used to find candidate immune exposures; instead, reliance was placed on TCR beta sequences and their occurrence across donors. High-throughput TCR immunosequencing, statistical association of individual TCRs with disease status, and machine learning were combined to predict cytomegalovirus infection status. Points the paper makes about the study in general: In a later genetic analysis, a missense DCLRE1C variant was associated with V-gene and J-gene trimming of TCR beta chains, and the association was replicated in an independent cohort. Assigning TCR associations to individual alleles was difficult when HLA alleles, especially DR and DQ, strongly co-occurred. In vitro tests confirmed that a few of the cytomegalovirus-associated TCR beta chains recognize cytomegalovirus antigens. A later analysis found that most CMV-associated TCR beta chains appeared HLA-restricted, with HLA associations seemingly driven largely by CMV exposure. In a later analysis, some 17,000 TCR beta sequences were associated with specific HLA alleles at a false discovery rate of 0.05. HLA typing was unavailable for some donors at each locus, so association tests used only the typed subset. A later genetic analysis reported fewer N-insertions in productive TCRs among donors in an Asian-associated ancestry cluster than the roughly 720-donor mean. Most TCR sequences were observed very rarely across donors, whereas some public TCRs were present in many individuals. Correlated functional status among segregating V segments might reflect linkage disequilibrium, but an unknown experimental factor could not be ruled out. A further reported finding was that TCR beta sequences accurately predicted the HLA-A and HLA-B alleles for most subjects in the first cohort. The study listed 170 or so TCR beta chains as associated with cytomegalovirus. The sequencing pipeline was judged likely to have produced a cluster of highly shared sequence variants as a technical artifact. Only TCR beta chains were sequenced in this cohort, and the absence of alpha or paired-chain data limited detectable features. It was suggested by the authors that the approach could potentially be generalized to other disease states and immunological phenotypes. Sequencing depth was assumed to be roughly uniform across donors in the presence/absence analyses, though that assumption may not hold. According to a later analysis, TCR association rates differed among HLA loci, with DRB1 alleles showing the most associated TCRs and HLA-C alleles showing the fewest. Compared with equally common non-associated chains, HLA-associated TCR beta chains in a later analysis were more clonally expanded and had lower generation probabilities. Cytomegalovirus status was reported to be diagnosed by the classifier with high specificity and sensitivity in both the original and validation cohorts. Immune exposure information for the cohort was limited to CMV serostatus. Some IMGT-functional V segments, including TRBV6-2 and TRBV6-3, could not be told apart with the 87-base-pair reads, so those segments were excluded. Because counts were too low, roughly 17 rarely observed V segments, including chromosome 9 orphons, were left out of the earlier analysis of approximately 580 of the donors. In an earlier analysis of approximately 590 of the donors, most TCR beta V segments appeared in productive rearrangements about 90% or about 30% of the time, broadly matching IMGT annotations. In a later analysis, several top co-occurrence clusters were reported to appear linked to parvovirus B19, influenza, CMV and Epstein-Barr virus.

The library was built by means of the immunoSEQ multiplex PCR assay. For the multiplex PCR, a mixture combining 60 forward primers for TCR Vbeta segments and 13 reverse primers for TCR Jbeta segments was used. The CDR3 region of rearranged TCR beta genes was amplified from genomic DNA by a multiplex PCR assay. The amplified TCR beta libraries were sequenced on the Illumina HiSeq System as 87-base-pair reads. The study's processing was this. A later analysis counted some 74 million unique TCR beta chains across the 666 repertoires, and approximately 11 million of these chains were shared by at least two donors. A nearest-neighbor algorithm error-corrected the raw reads and collapsed the reads into unique sequences, merging closely related sequences to remove PCR and sequencing errors. CDR3 sequences were aligned to IMGT reference sequences to assign V, D and J gene segments. For a sequence to be retained, a match of at least six nucleotides to both a V gene segment and a J gene segment was required. Rearrangements were classified as productive when the CDR3 lacked stop codons and remained in frame with V and J, and all other rearrangements were classified as non-productive. CDR3 was defined by IMGT convention, running from the second conserved V-encoded cysteine to the conserved J-encoded phenylalanine. The earlier analysis of about 610 of the donors excluded any sequence lacking an unambiguous match to a single V gene segment. In an earlier analysis of approximately 560 of the donors, a V segment was called functional when productive rearrangements were above 56.7%, and segregating when the standard deviation between donors exceeded 5%. A statistical classification framework was built for diagnosing cytomegalovirus status from the catalog of TCR beta chain sequences. In a later analysis, TCR nucleotide sequences were compared against IMGT/GENE-DB human TR gene sequences so that V and J genes could be assigned. In a later analysis, CDR3 sequences and most-parsimonious VDJ recombination scenarios were assigned using the TCRdist pipeline. In a later analysis, each TCR beta chain was defined by its CDR3 amino acid sequence together with its V-gene family, and reads without a unique V-gene family were excluded. As a way to deal with suspected cross-contamination and a sequencing artifact, a later analysis dropped 500 to 700 nucleotide sequences that were highly shared and had low generation probability. In a later analysis, a clonal expansion index was calculated for each public chain from normalized within-repertoire ranks of inferred template counts. Generation probabilities in a later analysis came from a VDJ recombination model fitted to out-of-frame rearrangements, and those results were checked against IGoR. Hypergeometric tests were used in a later analysis to score TCR-TCR, TCR-HLA and TCR-CMV co-occurrence, with a repertoire-size bias correction applied to the TCR pairs. In a later analysis, false discovery rates were estimated by permuting HLA or CMV assignments 20 times. In a later analysis, co-occurring TCRs were grouped with DBSCAN, and TCRdist sequence similarity was added when clustering was performed within HLA-allele-positive subsets. Repertoires with fewer than 30,000 or more than 120,000 public chains, plus five repertoires with anomalous nucleotide sharing, were excluded from co-occurrence clustering. As stored in TCRdb, this immuneACCESS dataset retains in-frame rearrangements with V and J assigned. A fraction of the clones does not appear; measured against another copy, unresolved V genes explain less than half of the discrepancy, and the remainder lacks a known reason. D and trimming come from the DNA, and the V and J calls and clone size come from that table. The sample table holds under 200,000 clones, of which 75% to 90% were seen once. About 1.9% of the sample rests with the top ten.

The cohort was made up of approximately 670 healthy bone marrow donors. Cohort members were all nominally healthy when sampled, although unrecorded immune exposures were likely present. CMV serostatus was positive for 289 and negative for about 50% of the roughly 670 cohort members, and was not recorded for this donor. Every donor gave a peripheral blood sample, and the peripheral blood mononuclear cells from that sample were used for TCR beta sequencing. Genomic DNA extraction from the blood cell samples was performed with the Qiagen DNeasy Blood Extraction Kit. The clonotype was recovered from a human donor in good health. Sequencing was performed on PBMCs. The chain uses TRBV2 and TRBJ2-5; 10 junctional bases match TRBD2. The CDR3 loop reads CASRRSGGARLEETQYF. The DNA sequence reads TGTGCCAGCAGGAGGAGCGGGGGGGCCCGTCTCGAAGAGACCCAGTACTTC.